The 17 T cell receptor beta chains reported below all come from one sample, sequenced in a study of CXCR3-negative and CXCR3-positive naive CD8 T cells. In preparing the TRB cDNA libraries, 5' RACE with UMI labels was used. TCRdb reworked the 5' RACE reads into one entry per CDR3 protein, no DNA. Its table records about 43,000 distinct CDR3 sequences. Sequencing was carried out using memory CD8+ T cells from blood. These receptors all stem from a human donor in good health. Some clones in this sample may be carry-over from other donors' samples.

The rearrangement uses TRBV2 and TRBJ2-7; TCRdb proposes TRBD2, but this gene call is untestable without DNA. This CDR3 comprises 12 residues. Germline CDR1 SNHLY, CDR2 FYNNEI. CDR3 protein: CASRDPPGEQYF.

V gene TRBV20-1 combines with J gene TRBJ2-2; TCRdb returns TRBD2, unconfirmable since there is no DNA. The germline V gene encodes CDR1 DFQATT and CDR2 SNEGSKA (reference sequence). This CDR3 is 16 amino acids long. The chain's CDR3 is CSARDSGRESVGELFF.

The J gene is TRBJ1-1, the V gene TRBV10-1. CDR3 size: 11 residues. Germline CDR1 reads WNHNN; CDR2 reads SYGVQD (reference sequence). CDR3 amino acids: CARGRATEAFF.

The genes are TRBV6-5 and TRBJ2-7; checking the TCRdb D call of TRBD1 is not possible without DNA. The length of the CDR3 is 14 residues. Per the germline V gene, CDR1 is MNHEY and CDR2 is SVGAGI. The CDR3 spells CASSDLPNRGEQYF.

The rearrangement uses TRBV5-1 and TRBJ2-7; TCRdb selects TRBD1, and the lack of DNA leaves this call unchecked. The length of the CDR3 is 15 residues. From germline, CDR1 is SGHRS and CDR2 YFSETQ. This CDR3 reads CASSLTGTGGPEQYF.

The rearrangement links TRBV6-6 to TRBJ2-7; there is no DNA to check the TCRdb D call of TRBD1. CDR1 is MNHNY, CDR2 SVGAGI, per germline (reference sequence). The CDR3 spans 11 residues. The CDR3 loop reads CASTPGSEQYF.

The chain joins TRBV25-1 to TRBJ2-7. The germline V gene encodes CDR1 MGHDK and CDR2 SYGVNS. The CDR3 has 13 amino acids. This CDR3 is CASSVQYGYEQYF.

J is TRBJ2-3 and V is TRBV12-3 or TRBV12-4; the TRBD2 assignment by TCRdb is unverifiable without DNA. This CDR3 comprises 16 residues. CDR3 region: CASSGLLAGDTDTQYF.

The chain links TRBV29-1 to TRBJ2-5. The length of the CDR3 is 12 residues. Looked up from germline, CDR1 is SQVTM and CDR2 is ANQGSEA. The CDR3 loop is CSAEGSWETQYF.

The J gene is TRBJ2-1, the V gene TRBV29-1; TCRdb outputs TRBD1, but without DNA this stays unchecked. The CDR3 covers 16 residues. Germline V gene lookup returns CDR1 SQVTM and CDR2 ANQGSEA. The CDR3 loop reads CSGRDGGTNLVNEQFF.

The chain couples TRBV29-1 to TRBJ2-7. There are 13 residues in the CDR3. Germline loops: CDR1 SQVTM, CDR2 ANQGSEA. The CDR3 region is CSVESSIDYEQYF.

This chain uses TRBV7-9 with TRBJ1-4; checking the TCRdb D call of TRBD1 is not possible without DNA. CDR1 is SEHNR and CDR2 is FQNEAQ in the germline V gene (reference sequence). The length of the CDR3 is 15 residues. CDR3 loop: CASSPSGTTNEKLFF.

The V and J genes are TRBV5-1 and TRBJ2-3. The CDR3 consists of 14 residues. Germline V gene sequence: CDR1 SGHRS, CDR2 YFSETQ. CDR3 amino acids: CASRLGYPTDTQYF.

J is TRBJ1-5 and V is TRBV4-1. The germline CDR1 and CDR2 sequences are MGHRA and YSYEKL. This CDR3 is 16 amino acids long. CDR3 protein: CASSQDAGVSNQPQHF.

This chain links TRBV5-1 with TRBJ2-1; the D gene TCRdb calls, TRBD1, cannot be checked with no DNA. Germline loops: CDR1 SGHRS, CDR2 YFSETQ. This CDR3 contains 14 residues. The CDR3 sequence: CASGPGGDYNEQFF. The full variable domain, completed using reference TRBV5-1 and TRBJ2-1, is KAGVTQTPRYLIKTRGQQVTLSCSPISGHRSVSWYQQTPGQGLQFLFEYFSETQRNKGNFPGRFSGRQFSNSRSEMNVSTLELGDSALYLCASGPGGDYNEQFFGPGTRLTVL.

J is TRBJ2-3 and V is TRBV7-3; TCRdb's D gene call, TRBD1, goes unchecked for lack of DNA. The CDR3 loop spans 15 amino acids. Germline V CDR1 and CDR2: SGHTA, FQGTGA. This CDR3 reads CASSLSSRGPYTQYF.

The CDR3 sequence: CASSGNWGPTGGYTF. V is TRBV7-2 and J is TRBJ1-2. Per the germline V gene, CDR1 is SGHTA and CDR2 is FQGNSA. This CDR3 has 15 residues.